This entry features one T cell receptor beta chain sequence. Its target is unknown. Other DNA variants within this sample encode the same CDR3. These data belong to a study of cytomegalovirus exposure and HLA in healthy donors. PCR involved 60 Vbeta and 13 Jbeta primers. The protocol was immunoSEQ multiplex PCR, while the TCRdb copy is restricted to in-frame clones and leaves out a portion. Among about 120,000 clones listed, 70% to 80% were seen once. General study points: Reports credit the classifier with highly specific, highly sensitive diagnosis of cytomegalovirus status. Follow-up analysis found HLA locus-dependent TCR association rates, highest for DRB1 and lowest for HLA-C.

The sequenced sample was PBMCs. This receptor was taken from a female donor in good health and CMV-seronegative.

The CDR3 sequence is CASSPGHSYEQYF. The CDR3 DNA reads TGTGCCAGCAGCCCGGGACATTCCTACGAGCAGTACTTC. The chain carries TRBV28 and TRBJ2-7, with D possibly matching TRBD1 (6 bases). CDR1 is MDHEN and CDR2 is SYDVKM in the germline V gene. V was cut by 6 bases and J by 1 base, with 10 bases left in between. The CDR3 spans 13 residues.